The rows below give T cell receptor beta chains drawn from one sample of a study of CD8 T cells in Susac syndrome. One entry per CDR3 protein results from TCRdb running MiXCR on the immunoSEQ multiplex PCR reads. The table has 180,000 or so distinct CDR3 sequences, approximately 94% seen once; the top ten hold about 0.1%. Sequencing used CD4+ T cells from PBMCs. The source of these receptors is a human donor in good health. CDR3s include the opening cysteine and the closing phenylalanine or tryptophan. The order of the fields is V gene, clone size, D gene, J gene, CDR3 length, CDR3 DNA, CDR3 protein. A D gene is named only where the DNA matches it firmly. The size of a clone is reported for some rows only, either as once, few or many, or as a class for expanded clones.

TRBV30	-	-	TRBJ2-1	11	TGTGCCTGGAGTTTATACAATGAGCAGTTCTTC	CAWSLYNEQFF
TRBV12-3/TRBV12-4	-	TRBD1	TRBJ2-5	13	TGTGCCAGCAGTCGGACAGGGGTAGAGACCCAGTACTTC	CASSRTGVETQYF
TRBV20-1	-	-	TRBJ2-3	16	TGCAGTGCTAGAGGGATACCGGGACGGTTGGTTGATACGCAGTATTTT	CSARGIPGRLVDTQYF
TRBV3-1	-	-	TRBJ2-1	14	TGTGCCAGCAGCCAAGAGTGGGGCCTCAATGAGCAGTTCTTC	CASSQEWGLNEQFF
TRBV4-2	-	TRBD2	TRBJ2-1	17	TGTGCCAGCAGCCAACTCTCCGGGACTAGCGGGATTCCACTGCAGTTCTTC	CASSQLSGTSGIPLQFF
TRBV6-6	-	-	TRBJ2-7	11	TGTGCCAGCAGTAACACCTACGAGCAGTACTTC	CASSNTYEQYF
TRBV11-1	-	TRBD2	TRBJ2-7	15	TGTGCCAGCAGCTTAGTGGGACTAGCAGAATACGAGCAGTACTTC	CASSLVGLAEYEQYF
TRBV12-3/TRBV12-4	-	-	TRBJ2-5	14	TGTGCCAGCAGTTCGCAACAGGCCGGAGAGACCCAGTACTTC	CASSSQQAGETQYF
TRBV5-1	-	-	TRBJ1-1	15	TGCGCCAGCAGCACGCGCTCGGACAGGAACACTGAAGCTTTCTTT	CASSTRSDRNTEAFF
TRBV13	once	-	TRBJ2-5	13	TGTGCCAGCAGCTTAAGACGGGCAGAGACCCAGTACTTC	CASSLRRAETQYF
TRBV5-4	once	-	TRBJ2-1	15	TGTGCCAGCAGCTTGGGCCGGGGGCCGGTCCATGAGCAGTTCTTC	CASSLGRGPVHEQFF
TRBV12-3/TRBV12-4	-	TRBD2	TRBJ2-1	14	TGTGCCAGCACCATGGGGCTAGCGGGAGGCGAGCAGTTCTTC	CASTMGLAGGEQFF
TRBV29-1	-	-	TRBJ1-2	13	TGCAGCGTTTGGACGGAGGGGACCTATGGCTACACCTTC	CSVWTEGTYGYTF
TRBV11-2	-	-	TRBJ1-2	12	TGTGCCAGCAGCTTAACACGGAGTGGCTACACCTTC	CASSLTRSGYTF
TRBV20-1	-	-	TRBJ2-7	15	TGCAGTGCTAGAGATCTAAAGGGAGGAACCTACGAGCAGTACTTC	CSARDLKGGTYEQYF